The clone carrying this T cell receptor beta chain has more than one count but fewer than ten. The antigen is unknown. This record comes from a study of cytomegalovirus exposure and HLA in healthy donors. Study-level findings and limits: Most CMV-associated TCR beta chains were later found to appear HLA-restricted. The study assumed roughly uniform donor sequencing depth for presence/absence analyses. There were a few CMV-associated chains whose specificity for CMV antigens was confirmed in vitro. TRBV6-2, TRBV6-3 and other indistinguishable V segments were excluded.

PCR used 60 Vbeta primers and 13 Jbeta primers. Clones were sequenced by immunoSEQ multiplex PCR, and TCRdb holds only the in-frame ones, with some missing. The sample holds around 250,000 clones, 80% to 95% seen once. The V and J ends lost 0 bases and 5 bases respectively, with 10 bases between them. CDR1 and CDR2 (germline): LGHNT, FRNRAP. The CDR3 spans 14 residues. The specimen sequenced was PBMCs. This chain links TRBV12-5 with TRBJ2-5; D is possibly TRBD1 (6 bases). The TCR comes from a girl under 10 years old in good health and CMV-seronegative. CDR3 bases: TGTGCTAGTGGTTTGGTACGTCAGGGGGAGACCCAGTACTTC. Protein product: CASGLVRQGETQYF.